This T cell receptor (beta chain) was recorded in a study of cytomegalovirus exposure and HLA in healthy donors. Study overall: Out of fewer than 400 genotyped donors, about 84% belonged to the Caucasian-associated ancestry cluster.

This clone occurred a few times. Its specificity is not known. The V gene's germline CDR1 is LNHDA and CDR2 SQIVND (reference sequence). The CDR3 is 20 residues long. V was pared by 5 bases and J by 5 bases, with 22 bases of the junction left unmatched. Findings and limits, study-wide: Association of a missense DCLRE1C variant with TCR beta V- and J-gene trimming was reported in a later analysis. TCR association rates varied by HLA locus in a later analysis, with DRB1 highest and HLA-C lowest.

The PCR had 60 Vbeta and 13 Jbeta primers. Assay used: immunoSEQ multiplex PCR; TCRdb lists only in-frame clones, some missing. The table shows 80,000 or so clones, with approximately 57% occurring only once. Each donor's status was that of a healthy bone marrow donor. The sample consisted of PBMCs. The chain uses TRBV19 and TRBJ2-3, with 10 bases identical to TRBD2. The origin of this receptor is a man aged 25 to 40 in good health and CMV-seropositive. CDR3 DNA: TGTGCCAGTAGTTCCCGGACTAGCGGCGGGACGGAACTACTTGGAGATACGCAGTATTTT. This gives the protein CASSSRTSGGTELLGDTQYF.